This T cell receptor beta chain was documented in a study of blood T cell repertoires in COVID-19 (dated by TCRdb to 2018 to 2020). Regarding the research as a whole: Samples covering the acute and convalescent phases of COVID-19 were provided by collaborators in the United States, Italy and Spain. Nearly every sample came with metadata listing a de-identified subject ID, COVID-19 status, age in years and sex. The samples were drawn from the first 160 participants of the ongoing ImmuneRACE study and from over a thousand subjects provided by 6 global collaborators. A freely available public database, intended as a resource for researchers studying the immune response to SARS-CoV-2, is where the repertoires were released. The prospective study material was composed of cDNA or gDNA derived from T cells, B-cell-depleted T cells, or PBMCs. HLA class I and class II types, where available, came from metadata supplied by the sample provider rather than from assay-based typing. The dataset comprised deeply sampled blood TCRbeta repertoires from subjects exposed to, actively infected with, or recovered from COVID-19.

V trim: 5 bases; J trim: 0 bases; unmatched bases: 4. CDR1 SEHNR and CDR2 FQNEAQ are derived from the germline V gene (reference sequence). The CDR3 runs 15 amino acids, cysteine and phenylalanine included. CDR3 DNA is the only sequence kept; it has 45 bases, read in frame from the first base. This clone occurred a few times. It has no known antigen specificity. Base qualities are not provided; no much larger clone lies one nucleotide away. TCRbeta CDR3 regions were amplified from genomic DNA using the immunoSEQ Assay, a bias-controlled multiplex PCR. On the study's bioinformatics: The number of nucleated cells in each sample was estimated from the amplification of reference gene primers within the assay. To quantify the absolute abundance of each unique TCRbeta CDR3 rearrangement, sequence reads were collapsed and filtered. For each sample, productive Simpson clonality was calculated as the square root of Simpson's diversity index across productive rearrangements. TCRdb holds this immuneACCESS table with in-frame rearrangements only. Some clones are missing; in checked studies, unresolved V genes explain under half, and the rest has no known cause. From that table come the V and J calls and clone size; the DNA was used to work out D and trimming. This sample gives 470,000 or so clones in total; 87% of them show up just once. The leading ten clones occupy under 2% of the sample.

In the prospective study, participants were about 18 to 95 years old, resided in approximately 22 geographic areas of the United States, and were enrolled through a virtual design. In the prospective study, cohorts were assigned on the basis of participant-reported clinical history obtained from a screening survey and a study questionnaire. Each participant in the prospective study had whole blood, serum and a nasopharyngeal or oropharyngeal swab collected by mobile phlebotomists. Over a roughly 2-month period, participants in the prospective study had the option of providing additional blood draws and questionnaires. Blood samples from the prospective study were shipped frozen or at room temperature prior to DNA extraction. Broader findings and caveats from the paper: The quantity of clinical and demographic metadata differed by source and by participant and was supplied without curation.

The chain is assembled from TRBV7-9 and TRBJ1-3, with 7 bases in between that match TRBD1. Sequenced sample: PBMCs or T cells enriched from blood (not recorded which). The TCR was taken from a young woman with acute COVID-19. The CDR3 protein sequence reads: CASSENRGSGNTIYF. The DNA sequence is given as TGTGCCAGCAGCGAAAACAGGGGCTCTGGAAACACCATATATTTT.